This entry lists 16 T cell receptor beta chains sequenced from one sample in a study of chemoradiotherapy in HPV16-positive cancers. Method: immunoSEQ multiplex PCR; TCRdb's copy keeps in-frame clones and lacks some. The sample lists 15,000 to 20,000 clones, approximately 88% occurring once. The material sequenced was blood, taken from a patient who underwent chemoradiotherapy. The receptors here all came from a human donor with HPV-associated anogenital cancer.

This rearrangement joins TRBV19 to TRBJ2-7, with TRBD1 matching over 8 bases. Trimming cost V 3 bases and J 3 bases; bases outside gene matches: 7. CDR1 is LNHDA, CDR2 SQIVND, per germline (reference sequence). The length of the CDR3 is 15 residues. CDR3 in DNA: TGTGCCAGTAGTATCATCCTCGGACAGGGCTACGAGCAGTACTTC. It encodes CASSIILGQGYEQYF.

The chain is built from TRBV11-2 and TRBJ2-7, with D uncertain. CDR1 SGHAT and CDR2 FQNNGV come from the germline V gene. The CDR3 spans 14 residues. V was cut by 3 bases and J by 5 bases, with 14 bases left in between. The CDR3 sequence is CASSLDPHVNEQYF. The CDR3 DNA follows: TGTGCCAGCAGCTTGGACCCCCATGTGAACGAGCAGTACTTC.

V is TRBV27 and J is TRBJ2-7; TRBD1 matches 9 bases. Germline values: CDR1 MNHEY, CDR2 SMNVEV (reference sequence). V lost 8 bases, J lost 6 bases, and 14 bases stayed unmatched. The CDR3 covers 15 residues. CDR3 sequence reads: CASAQAGQGNREQYF. CDR3 nucleotide sequence: TGTGCCAGCGCTCAAGCCGGACAGGGGAACCGCGAGCAGTACTTC.

This clone was picked up a small number of times. This specimen includes other DNA sequences encoding the same CDR3. The V and J genes are TRBV18 and TRBJ1-2; 8 nucleotides agree with TRBD1. Germline V gene sequence: CDR1 KGHSH, CDR2 LQKENI. V gave up 3 bases and J gave up 4 bases; unmatched junction bases: 1. The CDR3 runs to 13 residues. DNA for the CDR3: TGTGCCAGCTCACCCACAGGGGGCTATGGCTACACCTTC. Amino acid sequence: CASSPTGGYGYTF.

The rearrangement links TRBV7-8 to TRBJ1-6; tentatively, D is TRBD1 (6 bases). Trimming took 5 bases from V and 7 from J, leaving 12 bases between them. This CDR3 comprises 14 residues. Germline V CDR1 and CDR2: SGHVS, FQNEAQ. The chain's CDR3 is CASSRPGVNSPLHF. The CDR3 bases are TGTGCCAGCAGCCGCCCAGGGGTGAATTCACCCCTCCACTTT.

The chain couples TRBV5-1 to TRBJ2-3, with D possibly being TRBD2 (5 bases). The germline gives CDR1 SGHRS, CDR2 YFSETQ. V was shortened by 1 base and J by 2 bases, with 14 bases between the two germline ends. The CDR3 length is 16 residues. CDR3 coding DNA: TGCGCCAGCAGCTTGTCGAGGGTTGCTAACACAGATACGCAGTATTTT. Translated: CASSLSRVANTDTQYF.

This rearrangement joins TRBV11-2 to TRBJ2-2; D possibly corresponds to TRBD1 (6 bases). Trimming cost V 4 bases and J 7 bases, with 16 bases left between them. The germline gives CDR1 SGHAT, CDR2 FQNNGV. CDR3 length: 15 amino acids. CDR3 region: CASSSLQGRGGELFF. CDR3 DNA: TGTGCCAGCAGCTCTCTACAGGGTAGGGGCGGGGAGCTGTTTTTT.

V gene TRBV5-4 combines with J gene TRBJ1-6, with D possibly TRBD1 on 5 matching bases. The V gene's germline CDR1 is SGHNT and CDR2 YYREEE (reference sequence). The CDR3 is made up of 15 amino acids. The V and J ends lost 0 bases and 8 bases respectively, with 12 bases between them. CDR3: CASSLATLGDSPLHF. CDR3 in DNA: TGTGCCAGCAGCTTGGCTACCCTAGGGGATTCACCCCTCCACTTT.

V and J are TRBV12-5 and TRBJ2-3, with 8 bases aligning to TRBD1. V lost 3 bases and J lost 5; bases outside the gene matches: 4. This CDR3 spans 14 amino acids. CDR1 and CDR2 (germline): LGHNT, FRNRAP. DNA for the CDR3: TGTGCTAGTGGTTTCCCGACAGGGGTAGATACGCAGTATTTT. This gives the protein CASGFPTGVDTQYF.

The chain recombines TRBV7-3 with TRBJ1-2; TRBD1 matches 11 bases. Germline V gene sequence: CDR1 SGHTA, CDR2 FQGTGA. V lost 4 bases, J lost 7 bases, and 8 bases stayed unmatched. The CDR3 covers 15 residues. The DNA of the CDR3 is TGTGCCAGCAGCTCTAGGACAGGGGGCGTAGGTGGCTACACCTTC. This sequence encodes CASSSRTGGVGGYTF.

This chain connects TRBV29-1 to TRBJ2-7, with 9 nucleotides matching TRBD2. The trim removed 4 bases at V and 3 bases at J, leaving 4 bases unmatched. CDR1 and CDR2 from the germline V gene are SQVTM and ANQGSEA. There are 13 residues in the CDR3. CDR3 amino acids: CSVGLAGNYEQYF. The CDR3 nucleotides are TGCAGCGTTGGCCTAGCGGGAAACTACGAGCAGTACTTC.

This chain uses TRBV6-6 with TRBJ2-5; TRBD1 or TRBD2 may be the D gene (5 bases each). The CDR3 extends over 14 amino acids. V dropped 5 bases and J dropped 3 bases, with 13 bases sitting between them. Germline V gene data show CDR1 as MNHNY and CDR2 as SVGAGI (reference sequence). CDR3 nucleotide sequence: TGTGCCAGCAGTCCACCGGGACGTGAAGAGACCCAGTACTTC. Translating gives CASSPPGREETQYF.

The chain has TRBV5-4 and TRBJ1-4, with TRBD1 identical over 7 bases. This CDR3 spans 14 amino acids. The germline CDR1 and CDR2 sequences are SGHNT and YYREEE (reference sequence). The V and J ends lost 6 bases and 8 bases, in that order; junction bases with no gene match: 10. The CDR3 here is CASNSRDSGEKLFF. The CDR3 nucleotides read TGTGCCAGCAACTCCCGGGACAGTGGGGAAAAACTGTTTTTT.

This clone was seen once. This chain links TRBV9 with TRBJ2-2; D might be TRBD1 (6 bases). Germline V gene lookup returns CDR1 SGDLS and CDR2 YYNGEE. This CDR3 region has 16 residues. V was cut by 0 bases and J by 4 bases, with 13 bases left in between. CDR3 nucleotides: TGTGCCAGCAGCGTAGGGTCCGGGACATTCACCGGGGAGCTGTTTTTT. Its protein product is CASSVGSGTFTGELFF.

This rearrangement joins TRBV7-2 to TRBJ1-2; 7 bases fit TRBD1. Trimming at V came to 1 base and at J to 2 bases, leaving 4 bases not matched to a gene. The CDR3 consists of 15 residues. Looked up from germline, CDR1 is SGHTA and CDR2 is FQGNSA. As DNA, the CDR3 is TGTGCCAGCAGCTTAGAGCCGGACAGGAACTATGGCTACACCTTC. Translated: CASSLEPDRNYGYTF.

This chain links TRBV21-1 with TRBJ2-5; the table calls TRBD2, which could not be checked here. TRBV21-1 constitutes a pseudogene. This CDR3 has 15 residues. The CDR3 spells CASSKVTARGGPQYF. The CDR3, as DNA: TGTGCCAGCAGCAAAGTGACCGCCAGAGGAGGGCCCCAGTACTTC.